A selection of T cell receptor beta chains follows, all from one sample in a study of T cells in Graves' hyperthyroidism and ophthalmopathy. A single record per CDR3 protein comes from TCRdb applying MiXCR to the multiplex PCR reads. The sample contains some 620,000 distinct CDR3 sequences, 15% to 20% of which appear only once. The sequencing input was blood. The receptors come from a woman in her 30s with Graves' hyperthyroidism. CDR3s include the opening cysteine and the closing phenylalanine or tryptophan. D genes are given only for firm matches. Not all rows give a size; the values are once, few, many and, for expanded clones, a class.

CDR3 protein,CDR3 DNA,clone size,J gene,D gene,V gene
CASSPGTAETQYF,TGTGCCAGCTCTCCCGGGACAGCTGAGACCCAGTACTTC,many,TRBJ2-5,TRBD1,TRBV18
CSARGPGRGGTDTQYF,TGCAGTGCTAGAGGTCCGGGGAGGGGCGGCACAGATACGCAGTATTTT,few,TRBJ2-3,TRBD2,TRBV20-1
CASSRGRGDYNEQYF,TGTGCCAGCAGCCGAGGCCGGGGGGATTACAATGAGCAGTACTTC,-,TRBJ2-7,TRBD2,TRBV7-2
CASSYSSPGETQYF,TGTGCCAGCAGTTACTCGAGTCCAGGGGAGACCCAGTACTTC,many,TRBJ2-5,-,TRBV6-5
CRPSGGTRQYF,TGCCGGCCGAGCGGCGGGACTAGGCAGTATTTT,-,TRBJ2-3,TRBD2,TRBV20-1
CSAPWTESSYEQYF,TGCAGTGCACCTTGGACGGAGAGCTCCTACGAGCAGTACTTC,many,TRBJ2-7,-,TRBV20-1
CASSLRGESGRAGELFF,TGTGCCAGCAGCTTAAGGGGCGAGAGCGGGAGAGCCGGGGAGCTGTTTTTT,-,TRBJ2-2,TRBD2,TRBV7-2
CASRTGTGGDYGYTF,TGTGCCAGCAGGACCGGGACAGGGGGCGACTATGGCTACACCTTC,-,TRBJ1-2,TRBD1,TRBV6-2/TRBV6-3
CASSLQGSATYEQYF,TGTGCCAGCAGCTTGCAGGGTAGCGCTACCTACGAGCAGTACTTC,many,TRBJ2-7,-,TRBV11-2
CSAGISPQPQHF,TGCAGTGCTGGCATCTCACCTCAGCCCCAGCATTTT,few,TRBJ1-5,-,TRBV20-1
CASNPMGGVTQYF,TGTGCCAGCAACCCAATGGGAGGAGTGACCCAGTACTTC,-,TRBJ2-5,-,TRBV27
CASSETVQPQHF,TGTGCCAGCAGTGAGACAGTTCAGCCCCAGCATTTT,many,TRBJ1-5,-,TRBV2
CASSPPTQENEQFF,TGTGCCAGCTCACCACCCACACAGGAGAATGAGCAGTTCTTC,many,TRBJ2-1,-,TRBV18
CATNRQITGELFF,TGTGCCACGAATCGGCAGATAACCGGGGAGCTGTTTTTT,few,TRBJ2-2,-,TRBV2
CASSPGQGAYNEQFF,TGCGCCAGCAGCCCCGGACAGGGGGCCTACAATGAGCAGTTCTTC,many,TRBJ2-1,TRBD1,TRBV5-1
CASSFGGVYEQYF,TGTGCCAGCAGTTTTGGCGGAGTCTACGAGCAGTACTTC,many,TRBJ2-7,-,TRBV12-3/TRBV12-4
CASSVVEGSYEQYF,TGTGCCAGCAGCGTAGTCGAGGGCTCCTACGAGCAGTACTTC,many,TRBJ2-7,-,TRBV9
CASSPSGQGFLGGKLFF,TGTGCCAGCAGCCCTTCGGGACAGGGGTTTTTAGGAGGAAAACTGTTTTTT,few,TRBJ1-4,TRBD1,TRBV9
CSARVPGTGAYEQYF,TGCAGTGCTAGAGTCCCCGGGACAGGGGCCTACGAGCAGTACTTC,many,TRBJ2-7,TRBD1,TRBV20-1
CASTMTRLLDEQFF,TGTGCCAGCACAATGACACGATTATTAGATGAGCAGTTCTTC,many,TRBJ2-1,-,TRBV12-3/TRBV12-4
CASSYWRQGAYGSPLHF,TGTGCCAGCAGTTACTGGAGACAGGGGGCGTATGGATCACCCCTCCACTTT,many,TRBJ1-6,TRBD1,TRBV28
CASRNGQGAGDTEAFF,TGTGCCAGCAGAAACGGACAGGGGGCGGGGGACACTGAAGCTTTCTTT,many,TRBJ1-1,TRBD1,TRBV28
CASSFAGNIQYF,TGTGCCAGCAGTTTTGCAGGAAACATTCAGTACTTC,-,TRBJ2-4,-,TRBV28
CASSPRTSGYEQYF,TGTGCCAGCAGTCCAAGGACTAGCGGCTACGAGCAGTACTTC,many,TRBJ2-7,TRBD2,TRBV9
CASSLGLAGASRQFF,TGTGCCAGCAGTTTGGGACTAGCGGGAGCATCGAGGCAGTTCTTC,many,TRBJ2-1,TRBD2,TRBV12-3/TRBV12-4
CSARFIMGNTEAFF,TGCAGTGCTAGATTCATCATGGGTAACACTGAAGCTTTCTTT,-,TRBJ1-1,-,TRBV20-1
CASRQGTENQPQHF,TGTGCCAGCAGACAGGGGACAGAGAATCAGCCCCAGCATTTT,-,TRBJ1-5,TRBD1,TRBV2
CASRLGGTLNYTF,TGTGCCAGCAGATTAGGGGGGACACTCAACTACACCTTC,many,TRBJ1-2,-,TRBV7-8
CASSPGLAVYEQYF,TGTGCCAGCAGCCCGGGACTAGCGGTCTACGAGCAGTACTTC,many,TRBJ2-7,TRBD2,TRBV27
CSASSWREIVETQYF,TGCAGTGCTTCCTCCTGGCGGGAGATAGTGGAGACCCAGTACTTC,few,TRBJ2-5,TRBD2,TRBV20-1
CASSPPGAGGIQETQYF,TGTGCCAGCAGCCCCCCGGGAGCGGGAGGAATCCAAGAGACCCAGTACTTC,-,TRBJ2-5,TRBD2,TRBV7-2
CASSRQGRIFDEQFF,TGTGCCAGCAGCAGACAGGGACGAATTTTCGATGAGCAGTTCTTC,few,TRBJ2-1,TRBD1,TRBV11-3
CASQIGGTGELFF,TGTGCCAGCCAGATCGGGGGCACCGGGGAGCTGTTTTTT,-,TRBJ2-2,-,TRBV18
CAIRHNGRPYEQYF,TGTGCCATCAGGCATAACGGGAGACCCTACGAGCAGTACTTC,-,TRBJ2-7,-,TRBV10-3
CASSFRDREKLLF,TGTGCCAGCAGTTTCCGGGACAGGGAAAAACTGCTTTTT,few,TRBJ1-4,TRBD1,TRBV28
CASSRGQANYGYTF,TGTGCCAGCAGCCGCGGACAGGCTAACTATGGCTACACCTTC,-,TRBJ1-2,TRBD1,TRBV12-3/TRBV12-4
CASSVVAGLGNEQFF,TGTGCCAGCAGCGTAGTAGCGGGACTCGGGAATGAGCAGTTCTTC,-,TRBJ2-1,TRBD2,TRBV9
CASSETGQGNQPQHF,TGTGCCAGCAGTGAAACAGGGCAGGGCAATCAGCCCCAGCATTTT,many,TRBJ1-5,-,TRBV12-3/TRBV12-4
CASSQEGPPFLDNEQFF,TGCGCCAGCAGCCAAGAGGGCCCCCCGTTTCTAGACAATGAGCAGTTCTTC,many,TRBJ2-1,-,TRBV5-1
CASSEGLLKPNTIYF,TGTGCCAGCAGTGAGGGACTCCTAAAACCAAACACCATATATTTT,few,TRBJ1-3,-,TRBV28
CASSSDRIADTQYF,TGCGCCAGCAGCTCCGACAGGATCGCAGATACGCAGTATTTT,many,TRBJ2-3,-,TRBV5-1
CASSLRGAEQFF,TGTGCCAGCAGTTTAAGGGGTGCTGAGCAGTTCTTC,many,TRBJ2-1,-,TRBV12-3/TRBV12-4
CSVQLVGGHQPQHF,TGCAGCGTCCAGTTGGTGGGGGGGCATCAGCCCCAGCATTTT,-,TRBJ1-5,-,TRBV29-1
CACSLGYQETQYF,TGTGCCTGCAGTTTAGGGTACCAAGAGACCCAGTACTTC,-,TRBJ2-5,-,TRBV27
CASSITSGRREQYF,TGTGCCAGCAGCATTACTAGCGGGAGGAGGGAGCAGTACTTC,few,TRBJ2-7,TRBD2,TRBV3-1
CSARGLLRGVQYF,TGCAGTGCTAGAGGTCTTCTTAGGGGAGTGCAGTACTTC,few,TRBJ2-7,-,TRBV20-1
CSGRDGGYEQYF,TGCAGCGGGAGGGACGGCGGGTACGAGCAGTACTTC,many,TRBJ2-7,-,TRBV29-1
CASSPRTLGEAFF,TGTGCCAGCAGCCCCCGGACATTAGGTGAAGCTTTCTTT,-,TRBJ1-1,-,TRBV9
CSVAQRERPDYEQYF,TGCAGCGTGGCCCAGCGCGAACGACCAGACTACGAGCAGTACTTC,many,TRBJ2-7,-,TRBV29-1
CASSPFPGTSGRSYNEQFF,TGTGCCAGCAGCCCCTTCCCCGGGACTAGCGGGAGATCCTACAATGAGCAGTTCTTC,-,TRBJ2-1,TRBD2,TRBV7-3
CASSFPSGVRGFLNTEAFF,TGTGCCAGCAGTTTCCCATCCGGTGTTAGAGGTTTCTTGAACACTGAAGCTTTCTTT,-,TRBJ1-1,-,TRBV28
CASGLLEDRAYTDTQYF,TGTGCTAGTGGTTTGCTAGAGGACAGGGCCTACACAGATACGCAGTATTTT,many,TRBJ2-3,TRBD1,TRBV12-5